This T cell receptor (beta chain) was retrieved from a study of T cells in localized non-small cell lung cancer. Study results and caveats: Heterogeneity cannot be ruled out, as sequencing used one tumor region only. Uninvolved neighboring lung showed the greatest T cell clonality, exceeding tumor.

As to this clone: The target antigen is unknown.

V shed 6 bases and J shed 1 base, with 9 bases lying between them. CDR1 SEHNR and CDR2 FQNEAQ come from the germline V gene (reference sequence). CDR3 length equals 13 residues. The protocol was immunoSEQ multiplex PCR, while the TCRdb copy is restricted to in-frame clones and leaves out a portion. The top ten clones hold 15% to 20% of a sample with around 79,000 clones, around 82% of them seen once. The sequences come from PBMCs, collected before any cancer treatment. This receptor was identified in a man between 40 and 69 years old with stage II squamous cell lung carcinoma. The chain joins TRBV7-9 to TRBJ1-2; tentatively, D is TRBD1 (6 bases). The CDR3 sequence is CASRQDSNYGYTF. CDR3 sequence (DNA): TGTGCCAGCAGACAGGACAGTAACTATGGCTACACCTTC.